Below are 19 T cell receptor beta chains sequenced from a single sample in a study of fetal regulatory T cell absence and autoimmunity. Sequencing used immunoSEQ multiplex PCR; TCRdb keeps in-frame clones, though not all of them. Of more than 90,000 clones in the sample, roughly 70% are singletons; the top ten hold about 2.1%. Sample: pancreas tissue. Receptors were obtained from a male donor with IPEX syndrome.

This chain links TRBV6-6 with TRBJ1-2; weak D call: TRBD1 (5 bases). Germline CDR1 is MNHNY and CDR2 is SVGAGI (reference sequence). The CDR3 consists of 12 residues. The V end was cut by 5 bases, the J end by 4 bases, with 8 bases between. CDR3 DNA sequence: TGTGCCAGCAGTCCGGACATCTATGGCTACACCTTC. Translating it yields CASSPDIYGYTF.

This rearrangement joins TRBV27 to TRBJ2-3; 13 bases line up with TRBD2. The germline gives CDR1 MNHEY, CDR2 SMNVEV (reference sequence). The length of the CDR3 is 19 residues. The trim removed 7 bases at V and 4 bases at J, leaving 17 bases unmatched. CDR3 amino acids: CASTKAGTSGTRGADTQYF. The CDR3 nucleotides read TGTGCCAGCACCAAAGCAGGGACTAGCGGGACACGAGGGGCAGATACGCAGTATTTT.

The V gene is TRBV2, the J gene TRBJ2-7, with TRBD2 identical over 9 bases. The germline V gene encodes CDR1 SNHLY and CDR2 FYNNEI. CDR3 length: 13 residues. J lost 4 bases, V lost 6 bases, and 4 bases had no gene match. CDR3: CASRGSGRYEQYF. In DNA form, the CDR3 reads TGTGCCAGCAGAGGTAGCGGGAGATACGAGCAGTACTTC. The whole variable domain, filled in from reference TRBV2 and TRBJ2-7, reads EPEVTQTPSHQVTQMGQEVILRCVPISNHLYFYWYRQILGQKVEFLVSFYNNEISEKSEIFDDQFSVERPDGSNFTLKIRSTKLEDSAMYFCASRGSGRYEQYFGPGTRLTVT.

The chain employs TRBV7-9 and TRBJ1-3; 7 nucleotides match TRBD1. The V gene's germline CDR1 is SEHNR and CDR2 FQNEAQ (reference sequence). Trimming removed 6 bases from V and 0 bases from J; junction bases left unmatched: 11. The CDR3 loop spans 17 amino acids. In DNA form, the CDR3 reads TGTGCCAGCAGGACACCGGGACAGCGAAGCTCTGGAAACACCATATATTTT. Translating it yields CASRTPGQRSSGNTIYF.

In DNA form, the CDR3 reads TGTGCCAGGAGGGACACCGGCTACGAGCAGTACTTC. Protein sequence: CARRDTGYEQYF. V is TRBV19 and J is TRBJ2-7, with D possibly being TRBD1 (6 bases). The V gene lost 9 bases and the J gene lost 3 bases, with 12 bases spanning the gap. From germline, CDR1 is LNHDA and CDR2 SQIVND (reference sequence). The CDR3 runs to 12 residues.

The chain employs TRBV9 and TRBJ2-3; D call uncertain. The CDR3 runs to 14 residues. The germline V gene has CDR1 SGDLS and CDR2 YYNGEE. V lost 3 bases to trimming and J lost 4 bases, with 12 bases between them. The CDR3 protein is CASSAWDAADTQYF. In DNA form, the CDR3 reads TGTGCCAGCAGCGCATGGGATGCGGCAGATACGCAGTATTTT.

The rearrangement links TRBV4-2 to TRBJ2-2, with D maybe TRBD1 (5 bases). The V and J ends lost 4 bases and 8 bases respectively, with 11 bases between them. Germline CDR1 and CDR2: LGHNA and YNFKEQ. The CDR3 is 13 residues long. The CDR3 loop is CASSPVGRGELFF. The CDR3 DNA reads TGTGCCAGCAGCCCCGTGGGGCGGGGGGAGCTGTTTTTT.

A few counts support this clone. The V and J genes are TRBV2 and TRBJ1-1; 8 bases line up with TRBD1. The J segment lost 8 bases and the V segment lost 8 bases, leaving 10 bases of the junction unmatched. The CDR3 is 13 residues long. Germline CDR1 is SNHLY and CDR2 is FYNNEI. Here the CDR3 reads CASQDRVPVEAFF. CDR3 nucleotides: TGTGCCAGCCAGGACAGGGTCCCGGTCGAAGCTTTCTTT. Filled out from reference TRBV2 and TRBJ1-1, the complete variable domain reads EPEVTQTPSHQVTQMGQEVILRCVPISNHLYFYWYRQILGQKVEFLVSFYNNEISEKSEIFDDQFSVERPDGSNFTLKIRSTKLEDSAMYFCASQDRVPVEAFFGQGTRLTVV.

The chain has TRBV10-3 and TRBJ2-7; D remains ambiguous. Germline CDR1 reads ENHRY; CDR2 reads SYGVKD. Trimming stripped 0 bases from V and 2 bases from J, with 14 bases between. CDR3 length equals 16 residues. This CDR3 reads CAISESGPDGAYEQYF. CDR3 bases: TGTGCCATCAGTGAGTCCGGACCGGACGGAGCCTACGAGCAGTACTTC.

In nucleotides, the CDR3 is TGTGCCAGCAGCTTGGGCACGACAATGAACACTGAAGCTTTCTTT. Protein sequence: CASSLGTTMNTEAFF. The J gene is TRBJ1-1, the V gene TRBV5-6; no reliable D call. V was cut by 0 bases and J by 0 bases, with 9 bases left in between. Germline assignment: CDR1 SGHDT and CDR2 YYEEEE. The CDR3 covers 15 residues. Full variable domain (rest looked up from reference TRBV5-6 and TRBJ1-1): DAGVTQSPTHLIKTRGQQVTLRCSPKSGHDTVSWYQQALGQGPQFIFQYYEEEERQRGNFPDRFSGHQFPNYSSELNVNALLLGDSALYLCASSLGTTMNTEAFFGQGTRLTVV.

The V and J genes are TRBV7-9 and TRBJ2-1; 10 nucleotides line up with TRBD2. Losses at the gene ends were 1 base for V and 3 bases for J; bases not matched to a gene: 6. The CDR3 has 17 residues. The germline gives CDR1 SEHNR, CDR2 FQNEAQ (reference sequence). CDR3 loop: CASSLDGGLAFYNEQFF. CDR3 nucleotide sequence: TGTGCCAGCAGCTTAGACGGGGGACTAGCGTTCTACAATGAGCAGTTCTTC.

This sequence joins TRBV27 and TRBJ2-1; 9 bases are a match to TRBD1. The junction had 5 bases not matched to a gene; V was cut back by 5 bases and J by 3 bases. From germline, CDR1 is MNHEY and CDR2 SMNVEV (reference sequence). The CDR3 length is 15 residues. The CDR3 nucleotides are TGTGCCAGCAGTCCGGGACAGGGCCGCTACAATGAGCAGTTCTTC. Translated, it gives CASSPGQGRYNEQFF.

The chain employs TRBV29-1 and TRBJ2-7; D is ambiguous. Germline V gene data show CDR1 as SQVTM and CDR2 as ANQGSEA. V lost 4 bases and J 0 bases, leaving 7 bases between the germline ends. CDR3 length: 12 amino acids. The CDR3 nucleotides are TGCAGCGTTGGGGGAAGCTCCTACGAGCAGTACTTC. Translated, it gives CSVGGSSYEQYF.

This clone was seen only a few times. V is TRBV27 and J is TRBJ1-1; D gene uncertain. The CDR3 is 13 amino acids. V shed 7 bases and J shed 1 base, with 10 bases lying between them. CDR1 MNHEY and CDR2 SMNVEV come from the germline V gene (reference sequence). The CDR3, as DNA: TGTGCCAGCACCATGGCCGCGAACACTGAAGCTTTCTTT. As protein: CASTMAANTEAFF.

This sequence joins TRBV4-2 and TRBJ2-1; TRBD2 agrees at 8 bases. Germline CDR1 and CDR2: LGHNA and YNFKEQ. CDR3 size: 18 residues. Losses at the gene ends were 0 bases for V and 10 bases for J; bases not matched to a gene: 17. The CDR3: CASSQDFGAGRAVHEQFF. The CDR3, as DNA: TGTGCCAGCAGCCAAGATTTTGGGGCCGGGAGGGCCGTCCACGAGCAGTTCTTC.

The gene calls are TRBV5-6 and TRBJ2-2; D not certain. The CDR3 contains 14 residues. V shed 4 bases and J shed 2 bases, with 9 bases lying between them. Germline V gene data show CDR1 as SGHDT and CDR2 as YYEEEE. The CDR3 DNA follows: TGTGCCAGCAGCCGGGTCCCTAACACCGGGGAGCTGTTTTTT. This codes for CASSRVPNTGELFF.

The gene calls are TRBV5-1 and TRBJ1-2; no definite D call. Trimming took 0 bases from V and 6 from J, leaving 9 bases between them. Per the germline V gene, CDR1 is SGHRS and CDR2 is YFSETQ. The CDR3 is 13 residues long. In DNA form, the CDR3 reads TGCGCCAGCAGCTTGGAGGGTTCCAATGGCTACACCTTC. Its protein is CASSLEGSNGYTF.

The V and J genes are TRBV28 and TRBJ2-7; D is possibly TRBD1 (5 bases). Trimming took 1 base from V and 4 from J, leaving 8 bases between them. CDR1 and CDR2 from the germline V gene are MDHEN and SYDVKM. The length of the CDR3 is 13 residues. CDR3 region: CASSLFRGYEQYF. The DNA for the CDR3 is TGTGCCAGCAGTTTATTTAGGGGATACGAGCAGTACTTC.

The chain uses TRBV10-1 and TRBJ1-6; D possibly corresponds to TRBD1 (5 bases). The germline V gene has CDR1 WNHNN and CDR2 SYGVQD (reference sequence). V was cut by 3 bases and J by 7 bases, with 7 bases left in between. CDR3 size: 13 residues. The CDR3 spells CASSDRENSPLHF. The CDR3 coding sequence is TGCGCCAGCAGTGACAGGGAGAATTCACCCCTCCACTTT.